This paragraph covers one T cell receptor (beta chain) sequence. The antigen it recognizes is unknown. No qualities accompany the bases; no much larger clone lies one base away. This sample is part of a study of T cell repertoires in cytomegalovirus infection (dated by TCRdb to 2018 to 2020). With regard to the full study: The peptide stimulations were aimed at well-studied HLA-B-restricted epitopes as well as recently identified HLA-C-restricted CMV epitopes, whose presentation resists viral immunomodulation. Because public TCR beta signatures pointed to carriage of CMV infection together with the matching HLA type, the HLA type of each donor mattered for the analysis. Overall study outcomes, separate from this receptor: The ex vivo response was dominated by HLA-C-restricted CMV-specific TCR beta clonotypes, which also provided the single most frequent clonotype in two of eight donors. Carriers of CMV infection plus the relevant HLA type were discriminated by the cumulative frequency of public TCR beta family members in the study cohort and in an independent roughly 380-donor cohort.

The sample was run on an Illumina HiSeq 1500. TCRdb passed the public sequencing reads through fastp at Q25 and MiXCR, retaining productive beta sequences. A single entry per CDR3 protein holds the most common genes and DNA from its merged rows. The sample table contains around 430,000 distinct CDR3 sequences; only one count was recorded for under 45% of them. About 45% of the sample comes from the top ten. What the treatment or condition label conveys for this sample: in vitro stimulation with specific CMV peptide epitopes to enrich CMV-specific T cells. CDR1 and CDR2 are drawn from the germline V gene: MNHEY, SVGAGI. Clipping removes 2 bases from V and 7 bases from J, with 4 as the unmatched junction base count. The CDR3 runs 15 amino acids, cysteine and phenylalanine included. This entry keeps only the CDR3 DNA: 45 bases, framed from base 1.

The origin of this receptor is a human donor in good health (CMV status not recorded). Some clones in this sample may be carry-over from other donors' samples. The sequence is built from TRBV6-5 and TRBJ2-1, with 11 junctional bases fitting TRBD2. The source was cultured PBMCs, collected from culture after CMV antigen stimulation. CDR3 reads: CASSYLTSGENEQFF. Read as DNA, the sequence is TGTGCCAGCAGTTACCTGACTAGCGGGGAGAATGAGCAGTTCTTC.